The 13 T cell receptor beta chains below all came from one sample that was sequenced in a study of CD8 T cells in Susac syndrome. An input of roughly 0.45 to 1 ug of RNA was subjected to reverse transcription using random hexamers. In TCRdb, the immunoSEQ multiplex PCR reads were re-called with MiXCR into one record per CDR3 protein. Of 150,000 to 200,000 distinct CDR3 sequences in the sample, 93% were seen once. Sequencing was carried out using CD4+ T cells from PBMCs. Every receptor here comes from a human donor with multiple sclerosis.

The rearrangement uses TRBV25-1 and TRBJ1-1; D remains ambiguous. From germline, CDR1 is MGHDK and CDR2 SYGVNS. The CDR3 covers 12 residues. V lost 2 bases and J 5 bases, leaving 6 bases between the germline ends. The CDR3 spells CASSERDTEAFF. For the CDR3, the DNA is TGTGCCAGCAGTGAAAGGGATACTGAAGCTTTCTTT.

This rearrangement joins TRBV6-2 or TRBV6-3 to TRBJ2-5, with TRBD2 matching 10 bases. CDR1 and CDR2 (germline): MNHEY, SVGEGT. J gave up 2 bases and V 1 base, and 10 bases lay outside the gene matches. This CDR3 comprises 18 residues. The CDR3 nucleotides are TGTGCCAGCAGTTACTTTTTCCCTTGGACTAGCGGACAAGAGACCCAGTACTTC. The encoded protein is CASSYFFPWTSGQETQYF.

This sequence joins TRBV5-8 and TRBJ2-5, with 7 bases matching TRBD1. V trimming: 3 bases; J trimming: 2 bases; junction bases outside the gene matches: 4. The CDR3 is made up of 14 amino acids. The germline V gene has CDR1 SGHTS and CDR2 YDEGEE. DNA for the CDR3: TGTGCCAGCAGCTCCCGACAGGGACAAGAGACCCAGTACTTC. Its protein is CASSSRQGQETQYF.

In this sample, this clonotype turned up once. The CDR3 protein is CAVEQGRGYGYTF. CDR3 coding DNA: TGTGCGGTGGAGCAGGGACGTGGCTATGGCTACACCTTC. The chain combines TRBV30 with TRBJ1-2; D might be TRBD1 (5 bases). Germline V gene data show CDR1 as GTSNPN and CDR2 as SVGIG (reference sequence). This CDR3 is built from 13 residues.

The CDR3 is CSATWGTIEQYF. In DNA form, the CDR3 reads TGCAGTGCTACCTGGGGGACTATCGAGCAGTACTTC. The chain combines TRBV20-1 with TRBJ2-7, with 7 bases identical to TRBD2. The CDR3 runs 12 residues. J lost 6 bases, V lost 4 bases, and 6 bases had no gene match. Per germline, CDR1 DFQATT and CDR2 SNEGSKA (reference sequence).

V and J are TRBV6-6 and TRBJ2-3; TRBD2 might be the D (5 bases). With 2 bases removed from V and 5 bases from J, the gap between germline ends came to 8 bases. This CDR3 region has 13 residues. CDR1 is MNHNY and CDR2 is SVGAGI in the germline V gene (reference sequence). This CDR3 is CASSYRRGDTQYF. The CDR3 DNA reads TGTGCCAGCAGTTACCGCCGGGGAGATACGCAGTATTTT.

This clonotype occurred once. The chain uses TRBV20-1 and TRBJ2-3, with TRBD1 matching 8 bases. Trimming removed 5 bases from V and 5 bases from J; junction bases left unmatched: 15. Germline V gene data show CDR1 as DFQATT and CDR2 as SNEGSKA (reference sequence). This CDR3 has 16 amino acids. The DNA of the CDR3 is TGCAGTGCTGAACCTGGACAGGGAATGTCACGAGATACGCAGTATTTT. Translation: CSAEPGQGMSRDTQYF.

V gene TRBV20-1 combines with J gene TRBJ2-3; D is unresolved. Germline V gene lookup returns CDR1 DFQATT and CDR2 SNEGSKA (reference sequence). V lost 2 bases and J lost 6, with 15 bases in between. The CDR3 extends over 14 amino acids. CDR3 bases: TGCAGTGCTAGAAGTTGGGTAGTGAAGGATACGCAGTATTTT. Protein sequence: CSARSWVVKDTQYF.

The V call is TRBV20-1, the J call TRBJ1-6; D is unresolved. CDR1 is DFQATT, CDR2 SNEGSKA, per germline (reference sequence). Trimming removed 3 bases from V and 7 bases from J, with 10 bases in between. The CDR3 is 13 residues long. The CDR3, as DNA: TGCAGTGCTAGGATCCACGGAAATTCACCCCTCCACTTT. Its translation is CSARIHGNSPLHF.

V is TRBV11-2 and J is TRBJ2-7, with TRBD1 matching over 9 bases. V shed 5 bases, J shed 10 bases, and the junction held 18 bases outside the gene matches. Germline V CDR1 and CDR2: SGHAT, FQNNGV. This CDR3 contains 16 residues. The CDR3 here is CASSQGGTGGGLGQYF. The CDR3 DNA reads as TGTGCCAGCAGCCAGGGGGGCACAGGGGGCGGTTTGGGACAGTACTTC.

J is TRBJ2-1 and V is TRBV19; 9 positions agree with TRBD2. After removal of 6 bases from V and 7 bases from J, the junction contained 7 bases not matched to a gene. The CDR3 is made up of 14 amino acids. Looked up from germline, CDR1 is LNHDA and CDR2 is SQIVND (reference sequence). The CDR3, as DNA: TGTGCCAGTAGAAGTAGCGGGAGTCGTAATGAGCAGTTCTTC. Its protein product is CASRSSGSRNEQFF.

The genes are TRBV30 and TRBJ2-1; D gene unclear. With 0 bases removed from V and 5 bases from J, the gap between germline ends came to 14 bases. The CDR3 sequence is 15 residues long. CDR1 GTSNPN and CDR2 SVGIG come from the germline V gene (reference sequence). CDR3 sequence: CAWSVQGRINNEQFF. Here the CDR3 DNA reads TGTGCCTGGAGTGTACAAGGGCGGATTAACAATGAGCAGTTCTTC.

DNA of the CDR3: TGCAGCGGACAGGGAGTAGATGAAAAACTGTTTTTT. Translating it yields CSGQGVDEKLFF. V is TRBV29-1 and J is TRBJ1-4; TRBD1 matches at 7 bases. The CDR3 covers 12 residues. The germline CDR1 and CDR2 sequences are SQVTM and ANQGSEA. With 7 bases clipped from V and 6 bases from J, the junction kept 5 bases outside the gene matches.